A selection of T cell receptor beta chains follows, all from one sample in a study of cytomegalovirus exposure and HLA in healthy donors. Only in-frame clones appear in the TCRdb table, and some are missing; sequencing was by immunoSEQ multiplex PCR. The data show about 190,000 clones, about 85% seen once. The sample was PBMCs. Every receptor here comes from a man aged 50-60 years in good health and CMV-seronegative. CDR3s include the opening cysteine and the closing phenylalanine or tryptophan. A D gene is named only where the DNA matches it firmly. Expanded clones are given a class, and other clones once, few, many or no size at all.

D: TRBD1
J: TRBJ2-3
V: TRBV7-6
size: once
DNA: TGTGCCAGCAGCTTAGAGGACAGGGGCGGCACAGATACGCAGTATTTT
CDR3: CASSLEDRGGTDTQYF

D: TRBD1
J: TRBJ2-2
V: TRBV29-1
size: -
DNA: TGCAGCGCTATAACAGGGGGCTCGGGGGAGCTGTTTTTT
CDR3: CSAITGGSGELFF

D: -
J: TRBJ1-1
V: TRBV5-5
size: -
DNA: TGTGCCAGCAGCTGGGGTGGGAGCGGGGCTTTCTTT
CDR3: CASSWGGSGAFF

D: TRBD1
J: TRBJ1-5
V: TRBV19
size: -
DNA: TGTGCCAGTAGTATACCCGACAGGGGCCCCGGGCAGCCCCAGCATTTT
CDR3: CASSIPDRGPGQPQHF

D: -
J: TRBJ1-2
V: TRBV7-3
size: -
DNA: TGTGCCAGCAGCTTAAGCGGGGATGGCTACACCTTC
CDR3: CASSLSGDGYTF

D: -
J: TRBJ1-5
V: TRBV27
size: -
DNA: TGTGCCAGCAGGCAGGGGTTCAATCAGCCCCAGCATTTT
CDR3: CASRQGFNQPQHF

D: -
J: TRBJ1-1
V: TRBV2
size: -
DNA: TGTGCCAGTCCCCAACACCCGAACACTGAAGCTTTCTTT
CDR3: CASPQHPNTEAFF

D: TRBD2
J: TRBJ2-1
V: TRBV7-2
size: -
DNA: TGTGCCAGCAGCTTGATTCCTGCGGGGGGCCTCTCCTACAATGAGCAGTTCTTC
CDR3: CASSLIPAGGLSYNEQFF

D: -
J: TRBJ2-2
V: TRBV10-3
size: -
DNA: TGTGCCATCAGTGACTCCCAGGGCTGGGCGGGGGAGCTGTTTTTT
CDR3: CAISDSQGWAGELFF

D: TRBD1
J: TRBJ2-1
V: TRBV10-3
size: once
DNA: TGTGCCATCAGTGAGTCGCGGGACAGGTATGAGCAGTTCTTC
CDR3: CAISESRDRYEQFF